This TCR beta chain was retrieved from a study of blood T cell repertoires in COVID-19. Trimming stripped 5 bases from V and 7 bases from J, with 15 bases between. The CDR3 spans 15 residues. Germline lookup yields CDR1 MDHEN and CDR2 SYDVKM. Data came from immunoSEQ multiplex PCR; TCRdb stores just in-frame clones and leaves some out. Here the sample spans about 48,000 clones, around four fifths being singletons. The source is a human donor in a cohort sampled during active COVID-19. The rearrangement links TRBV28 to TRBJ1-6; maybe TRBD1 (6 bases). The specimen was peripheral blood. The CDR3 loop is CASSPTTGRNSPLHF. The CDR3 DNA reads as TGTGCCAGCAGTCCGACCACAGGGAGAAATTCACCCCTCCACTTT.